This is a list of T cell receptor beta chains from one sample in a study of cytomegalovirus exposure and HLA in healthy donors. Repertoires were generated with immunoSEQ multiplex PCR, while TCRdb's copy carries only in-frame clones and drops some. The sample lists approximately 180,000 clones, 70% to 80% seen once, with roughly 1.6% in the top ten. Input material: PBMCs. Receptors were obtained from a woman in her forties or fifties in good health and CMV-seronegative. Each CDR3 is given with its conserved first and last residue. Fields, in order: J gene, D gene, clone size, V gene, CDR3 protein, CDR3 DNA. A D gene is named only where the DNA matches it firmly. Expanded clones are given a class, and other clones once, few, many or no size at all.

TRBJ1-5	TRBD1	.	TRBV28	CASSLDRAGQPQHF	TGTGCCAGCAGTCTTGACAGGGCAGGCCAGCCCCAGCATTTT
TRBJ1-1	TRBD1	.	TRBV19	CASREDRGTEAFF	TGTGCCAGTAGAGAAGACAGGGGAACTGAAGCTTTCTTT
TRBJ2-7	.	.	TRBV7-3	CASSPSGQPYEQYF	TGTGCCAGCAGCCCAAGTGGGCAGCCCTACGAGCAGTACTTC
TRBJ2-3	TRBD1	.	TRBV4-3	CASSRNRGTTDTQYF	TGCGCCAGCAGCCGGAACAGGGGTACCACAGATACGCAGTATTTT
TRBJ2-1	TRBD2	.	TRBV19	CASSSYSGRDNEQFF	TGTGCCAGTAGTTCGTATAGCGGGAGGGACAATGAGCAGTTCTTC
TRBJ1-5	TRBD1	.	TRBV6-5	CASNMGQGARQPQHF	TGTGCCAGCAACATGGGACAGGGGGCTCGACAGCCCCAGCATTTT
TRBJ2-7	.	.	TRBV7-2	CASSLMAGTIYEQYF	TGTGCCAGCAGCCTCATGGCGGGGACCATCTACGAGCAGTACTTC
TRBJ2-1	TRBD2	once	TRBV5-4	CASSLKREYGEQFF	TGTGCCAGCAGCTTAAAGCGGGAGTACGGTGAGCAGTTCTTC
TRBJ2-3	TRBD2	.	TRBV7-9	CASSLGLAGFSDTQYF	TGTGCCAGCAGCTTGGGACTAGCGGGTTTCTCAGATACGCAGTATTTT
TRBJ1-2	.	.	TRBV6-1	CASNDGDYYGYTF	TGTGCCAGCAACGACGGGGACTACTATGGCTACACCTTC
TRBJ1-4	TRBD1	.	TRBV2	CASRGQPGEKLFF	TGTGCCAGCAGGGGACAGCCGGGGGAAAAACTGTTTTTT
TRBJ1-1	.	.	TRBV7-2	CATRGLMNTEAFF	TGTGCCACCCGTGGGCTCATGAACACTGAAGCTTTCTTT
TRBJ1-1	TRBD1	.	TRBV7-3	CASSWTGNTEAFF	TGTGCCAGCAGCTGGACAGGCAACACTGAAGCTTTCTTT
TRBJ2-7	TRBD1	once	TRBV5-1	CASSLVGQGPYEQYF	TGCGCCAGCAGCTTGGTGGGACAGGGGCCCTACGAGCAGTACTTC
TRBJ2-7	.	.	TRBV30	CAWSGSGKGYEQYF	TGTGCCTGGAGTGGGTCAGGGAAAGGCTACGAGCAGTACTTC
TRBJ1-2	TRBD1	.	TRBV6-1	CASSDTRQGNYGYTF	TGTGCCAGCAGTGACACTCGACAGGGTAACTATGGCTACACCTTC
TRBJ2-3	.	.	TRBV12-5	CASGPLRTAGDTQYF	TGTGCTAGTGGCCCCCTGAGGACAGCTGGCGATACGCAGTATTTT
TRBJ2-3	TRBD2	.	TRBV13	CASSLGLAGEDGDTQYF	TGTGCCAGCAGCTTAGGACTAGCGGGGGAGGATGGAGATACGCAGTATTTT
TRBJ1-5	.	.	TRBV18	CASSPDSLSNQPQHF	TGTGCCAGCTCCCCCGACTCACTTAGCAATCAGCCCCAGCATTTT
TRBJ1-1	.	.	TRBV11-2	CASSSLAAGGNTEAFF	TGTGCCAGCAGCTCCCTCGCCGCGGGGGGAAACACTGAAGCTTTCTTT
TRBJ2-1	TRBD2	few	TRBV6-1	CASSPLASGYNEQFF	TGTGCCAGCAGTCCGTTGGCTAGCGGGTACAATGAGCAGTTCTTC
TRBJ2-3	.	once	TRBV6-6	CASSRISGGTDTQYF	TGTGCCAGCAGTCGGATTAGCGGAGGCACAGATACGCAGTATTTT
TRBJ2-7	.	.	TRBV29-1	CSVEASAGRSSEQYF	TGCAGCGTTGAAGCTTCGGCAGGGCGGTCCAGCGAGCAGTACTTC
TRBJ2-5	TRBD2	.	TRBV4-1	CASSPEGSAGGPRETQYF	TGCGCCAGCAGCCCCGAGGGATCAGCGGGAGGGCCCCGAGAGACCCAGTACTTC
TRBJ1-5	.	.	TRBV5-1	CASSFGVGNQPQHF	TGCGCCAGCAGCTTCGGGGTGGGCAATCAGCCCCAGCATTTT
TRBJ2-2	TRBD2	.	TRBV7-2	CASSPAGLAGGSDTGELFF	TGTGCCAGCAGCCCCGCGGGACTAGCGGGAGGGAGCGACACCGGGGAGCTGTTTTTT
TRBJ1-1	.	.	TRBV4-3	CASSPGRGNTEAFF	TGCGCCAGCAGCCCCGGGCGGGGGAACACTGAAGCTTTCTTT
TRBJ2-7	TRBD1	few	TRBV6-1	CASGQGKYEQYF	TGTGCCTCAGGACAGGGGAAATACGAGCAGTACTTC
TRBJ2-1	TRBD2	.	TRBV28	CASTPSGSYNEQFF	TGTGCCAGCACCCCTAGCGGAAGCTACAATGAGCAGTTCTTC
TRBJ1-2	.	.	TRBV7-2	CASSLVPEYGYTF	TGTGCCAGCAGCTTAGTGCCAGAATATGGCTACACCTTC
TRBJ1-5	TRBD1	few	TRBV6-6	CASSYDRGNQPQHF	TGTGCCAGCAGTTATGACAGGGGCAATCAGCCCCAGCATTTT
TRBJ2-5	.	once	TRBV13	CASTRGKETQYF	TGTGCCAGCACCCGGGGGAAAGAGACCCAGTACTTC
TRBJ1-1	.	once	TRBV18	CASSPPLRNTEAFF	TGTGCCAGCTCACCACCCCTTCGGAACACTGAAGCTTTCTTT
TRBJ1-1	.	.	TRBV6-6	CASSYWGLNTEAFF	TGTGCCAGCAGTTACTGGGGCCTTAACACTGAAGCTTTCTTT
TRBJ2-7	.	once	TRBV10-3	CAISPLRDNSYEQYF	TGTGCCATCAGCCCCCTGAGGGACAACTCCTACGAGCAGTACTTC
TRBJ2-2	TRBD2	.	TRBV5-6	CASSIIAGSRTGELFF	TGTGCCAGCAGCATCATAGCGGGATCGAGAACCGGGGAGCTGTTTTTT
TRBJ1-2	.	.	TRBV7-2	CASHRGSYGYTF	TGTGCCAGCCATCGGGGGTCCTATGGCTACACCTTC
TRBJ1-1	.	.	TRBV7-8	CASSRMPKLNTEAFF	TGTGCCAGCAGCCGCATGCCCAAGCTGAACACTGAAGCTTTCTTT
TRBJ2-1	TRBD2	once	TRBV2	CASTAGLAGGSPNEQFF	TGTGCCAGCACTGCTGGACTAGCGGGAGGGTCCCCCAATGAGCAGTTCTTC
TRBJ2-3	TRBD2	.	TRBV5-4	CASSPASGRASPTDTQYF	TGTGCCAGCAGCCCTGCTAGCGGGAGGGCCTCCCCCACAGATACGCAGTATTTT
TRBJ2-1	TRBD2	once	TRBV19	CASSSYGGRDNEQFF	TGTGCCAGTAGTTCTTACGGCGGGAGAGACAATGAGCAGTTCTTC
TRBJ2-3	.	.	TRBV2	CASSLTDTQYF	TGTGCCAGCAGCCTCACAGATACGCAGTATTTT
TRBJ2-7	.	.	TRBV29-1	CSVVAGAYEQYF	TGCAGCGTTGTGGCCGGGGCCTACGAGCAGTACTTC
TRBJ2-7	.	few	TRBV27	CASSVTGAYEQYF	TGTGCCAGCAGCGTGACAGGTGCCTACGAGCAGTACTTC
TRBJ1-4	TRBD1	.	TRBV6-6	CASSQNRGNEKLFF	TGTGCCAGCAGCCAGAACAGGGGTAATGAAAAACTGTTTTTT
TRBJ2-6	.	few	TRBV19	CASSIAGAGANVLTF	TGTGCCAGTAGTATTGCAGGGGCCGGGGCCAACGTCCTGACTTTC
TRBJ1-5	.	few	TRBV5-1	CASSLAQGGQPQHF	TGCGCCAGCAGCTTGGCCCAGGGAGGACAGCCCCAGCATTTT
TRBJ1-2	.	.	TRBV29-1	CSVDDSYYGYTF	TGCAGCGTCGATGACAGCTACTATGGCTACACCTTC
TRBJ1-4	.	once	TRBV5-4	CASSLLGGGEEKLFF	TGTGCCAGCAGCTTGCTGGGGGGGGGCGAGGAAAAACTGTTTTTT
TRBJ1-2	.	.	TRBV9	CASSVGGNYGYTF	TGTGCCAGCAGCGTAGGCGGGAACTATGGCTACACCTTC
TRBJ2-5	TRBD1	.	TRBV18	CASSPATGGIQETQYF	TGTGCCAGCTCACCAGCGACAGGGGGTATCCAAGAGACCCAGTACTTC
TRBJ1-6	.	.	TRBV7-2	CASSLDRASSSYNSPLHF	TGTGCCAGCAGCTTAGACAGGGCCTCTAGCTCCTATAATTCACCCCTCCACTTT
TRBJ1-2	TRBD1	.	TRBV15	CATSRTGGYGYTF	TGTGCCACCAGCAGGACAGGGGGCTATGGCTACACCTTC
TRBJ1-1	TRBD1	.	TRBV29-1	CSVEDYQGEDTEAFF	TGCAGCGTTGAAGATTACCAGGGGGAGGACACTGAAGCTTTCTTT
TRBJ2-7	.	.	TRBV11-2	CASSFFQGQDEQYF	TGTGCCAGCAGCTTCTTTCAGGGGCAGGACGAGCAGTACTTC